The clone carrying this T cell receptor (beta chain) was picked up one time. As yet, its antigen is unknown. The V end was cut by 1 base, the J end by 8 bases, with 17 bases between. Germline lookup yields CDR1 GTSNPN and CDR2 SVGIG (reference sequence). CDR3 size: 15 residues. This sample was taken from a study of shared clonotypes between healthy human individuals. Overall study context: The donor group consisted of two women and a few men, aged 18 to 49.

TCRdb's copy holds only in-frame clones and misses some; the assay was immunoSEQ multiplex PCR. Of 2.5 million or so clones in the sample, around nine tenths were seen once. Findings of the study overall: It was the non-shared clonotypes that had lower generation probabilities than clonotypes shared by all four donors. The represented genetic and exposure-history diversity was limited by the small number of donors. The study generally estimated greater richness for naive than memory subsets.

Sequencing was performed on naive CD4+ T cells sorted from blood. Subset indicated: CD45RA+ positively selected. The V and J genes are TRBV30 and TRBJ1-4, with D perhaps matching TRBD1 (5 bases). The clonotype originates from a man younger than 35 in good health. CDR3 DNA sequence: TGTGCCTGGAGTGCCGGACAAGGACGAGAGGAAAAACTGTTTTTT. Its translation: CAWSAGQGREEKLFF.